The T cell receptor (beta chain) described here comes from a study of shared clonotypes between healthy human individuals. The overall study: Every donor yielded three CD4 naive, three CD4 memory, two CD8 naive and one CD8 memory plate.

Replicate sorted-subset PCRs were loaded with around 0.2 ug DNA, approximately 31,000 T cell genomes. Produced via immunoSEQ multiplex PCR; TCRdb's table is partial and in-frame only. The sample consists of 1,100,000 or so clones, about 80% of them appearing once. This CDR3 comprises 16 residues. V lost 1 base and J 4 bases, leaving 17 bases between the germline ends. CDR1 is SGHAT and CDR2 is FQNNGV in the germline V gene. This TCR derives from a man between 18 and 29 years old in good health. Some clones in this sample may be carry-over from other donors' samples. This chain uses TRBV11-2 with TRBJ2-7; D not resolved. Sequenced material: memory CD4+ T cells from PBMCs. The subset denotes: CD45RA-negative fraction. As DNA, the CDR3 is TGTGCCAGCAGCTTAGCGCATTCCAGTTACGCTTACGAGCAGTACTTC. Protein product: CASSLAHSSYAYEQYF.